The 9 T cell receptor beta chains below all came from one sample that was sequenced in a study of T-cell reconstitution after alpha-beta-depleted transplantation in children. Unique molecular identifiers tagged the TCRbeta library. TCRdb reprocessed the PCR reads with MiXCR, giving one entry per CDR3 protein. The table has 90,000 to 100,000 distinct CDR3 sequences, over 9% seen once; the top ten hold approximately 15%. Sequenced here: PBMCs from the stem cell graft donor, sampled from the stem cell graft. These receptors all come from a human donor who donated a stem cell graft to a child with inherited bone marrow failure.

This clonotype was seen many times. This chain links TRBV29-1 with TRBJ2-3; 9 bases are a match to TRBD1. This CDR3 is 14 amino acids long. Per the germline V gene, CDR1 is SQVTM and CDR2 is ANQGSEA. After removal of 7 bases from V and 0 bases from J, the junction contained 5 bases not matched to a gene. The CDR3 DNA is TGCAGCGACCGAACAGGGGGCAGCACAGATACGCAGTATTTT. This sequence encodes CSDRTGGSTDTQYF.

This clonotype was counted a few times. The chain combines TRBV5-4 with TRBJ2-1; 8 positions agree with TRBD2. Germline CDR1 and CDR2: SGHNT and YYREEE (reference sequence). The V gene end was trimmed by 3 bases and the J gene end by 8 bases; junction bases not matched to a gene: 13. This CDR3 is 16 amino acids long. DNA of the CDR3: TGTGCCAGCAGCTGGGGGGTGAGCGGGGGTTTTGATGAGCAGTTCTTC. Translated: CASSWGVSGGFDEQFF.

This clonotype came up many times. The chain couples TRBV9 to TRBJ1-3, with unresolved D. The CDR3 runs 13 residues. V gave up 7 bases and J gave up 2 bases, with 10 bases separating them. Germline lookup yields CDR1 SGDLS and CDR2 YYNGEE. The CDR3 sequence: CASGPDTGNTIYF. For the CDR3, the DNA is TGTGCCAGCGGGCCCGATACTGGAAACACCATATATTTT. Full variable domain (remainder filled in from reference TRBV9 and TRBJ1-3): DSGVTQTPKHLITATGQRVTLRCSPRSGDLSVYWYQQSLDQGLQFLIQYYNGEERAKGNILERFSAQQFPDLHSELNLSSLELGDSALYFCASGPDTGNTIYFGEGSWLTVV.

This clonotype was detected many times. In nucleotides, the CDR3 is TGTGCCAGCACCCCAAGGACAGGGGCCTCCTACGAGCAGTACTTC. It encodes CASTPRTGASYEQYF. This sequence joins TRBV2 and TRBJ2-7, with 9 bases fitting TRBD1. The CDR3 spans 15 residues. The J segment lost 0 bases and the V segment lost 7 bases, leaving 7 bases of the junction unmatched. In germline, CDR1 is SNHLY, CDR2 FYNNEI. The full variable domain, with the rest looked up from reference TRBV2 and TRBJ2-7, is EPEVTQTPSHQVTQMGQEVILRCVPISNHLYFYWYRQILGQKVEFLVSFYNNEISEKSEIFDDQFSVERPDGSNFTLKIRSTKLEDSAMYFCASTPRTGASYEQYFGPGTRLTVT.

This clonotype was recorded at least ten times. V usage is TRBV12-3 or TRBV12-4 and J usage is TRBJ1-1; 9 positions agree with TRBD1. The CDR3 runs to 13 residues. After removal of 4 bases from V and 4 bases from J, the junction contained 1 base not matched to a gene. DNA of the CDR3: TGTGCCAGCAGTTACAGGGGGCCCACTGAAGCTTTCTTT. This codes for CASSYRGPTEAFF.

In its sample, this clonotype was seen many times. The chain combines TRBV7-8 with TRBJ1-2; D gene ambiguous. Germline lookup yields CDR1 SGHVS and CDR2 FQNEAQ. V was clipped by 0 bases and J by 8 bases, with 13 bases between them. This CDR3 spans 14 amino acids. The CDR3 nucleotides read TGTGCCAGCAGCTTAGCCGACGCGGTTCGGGGCTACACCTTC. Translated, it gives CASSLADAVRGYTF.

The V gene is TRBV3-1, the J gene TRBJ2-1; 7 bases are shared with TRBD1. CDR1 is LGHDT and CDR2 is YNNKEL in the germline V gene (reference sequence). This CDR3 has 16 residues. V trimming: 0 bases; J trimming: 3 bases; junction bases outside the gene matches: 5. CDR3 loop: CASSQEWDSLYNEQFF. In nucleotides, the CDR3 is TGTGCCAGCAGCCAAGAATGGGACAGCCTCTACAATGAGCAGTTCTTC.

At least ten counts were recorded for this clonotype. The CDR3 is CASSPGTSGETQYF. DNA of the CDR3: TGTGCCAGCAGCCCCGGGACTAGCGGAGAGACCCAGTACTTC. The rearrangement links TRBV7-9 to TRBJ2-5; TRBD2 agrees at 11 bases. With V trimmed by 5 bases and J by 4 bases, 3 bases remained unmatched. Germline V gene data show CDR1 as SEHNR and CDR2 as FQNEAQ (reference sequence). The CDR3 extends over 14 amino acids.

This clonotype was counted ten times or more. V and J are TRBV7-3 and TRBJ1-1, with D unresolved. The germline V gene has CDR1 SGHTA and CDR2 FQGTGA. CDR3 size: 14 residues. The V end was cut by 2 bases, the J end by 1 base, with 8 bases between. The CDR3 nucleotides are TGTGCCAGCAGCTTAGGGGTCGGGAACACTGAAGCTTTCTTT. This encodes CASSLGVGNTEAFF.